Shown below are 10 T cell receptor beta chains from a single sample sequenced in a study of identical twins. MiXCR was run by TCRdb on the 5' RACE reads, yielding one entry per CDR3 protein. The data contain hundreds of thousands of distinct CDR3 sequences, less than 7% of them singletons. The sequenced sample consisted of naive T cells sorted from blood. Source of these receptors: a man between 18 and 35 years old in good health.

This clonotype was counted between two and nine times. The chain joins TRBV4-2 to TRBJ2-2; D unclear. The CDR3 has 16 residues. Trimming stripped 0 bases from V and 5 bases from J, with 13 bases between. CDR1 is LGHNA, CDR2 YNFKEQ, per germline. This CDR3 reads CASSQEGGPVTGELFF. CDR3 in DNA: TGTGCCAGCAGCCAAGAAGGCGGACCCGTGACCGGGGAGCTGTTTTTT.

Only a few counts were recorded for this clonotype. This chain uses TRBV20-1 with TRBJ2-1, with 7 bases that match TRBD1. This CDR3 contains 15 residues. J lost 4 bases, V lost 5 bases, and 11 bases had no gene match. Germline-derived CDR1 and CDR2 are DFQATT and SNEGSKA (reference sequence). The CDR3 here is CSARPSDRAYNEQFF. The CDR3 bases are TGCAGTGCTCGCCCTTCCGACAGGGCTTACAATGAGCAGTTCTTC.

This clonotype was recorded many times. The CDR3: CASSFGREDGYTF. Here the CDR3 DNA reads TGTGCCAGCAGTTTCGGCAGGGAGGATGGCTACACCTTC. The genes are TRBV12-3 or TRBV12-4 and TRBJ1-2; maybe TRBD1 (5 bases). Trimming took off 3 bases at V and 6 bases at J, with 11 bases between the two ends. The CDR3 runs to 13 residues.

This clonotype appeared many times. This sequence joins TRBV4-1 and TRBJ2-1; weak D call: TRBD2 (5 bases). Between the trimmed V and J ends, which lost 0 bases and 7 bases, there was a span of 13 bases. CDR1 and CDR2 (germline): MGHRA, YSYEKL. The CDR3 loop spans 15 amino acids. The CDR3: CASSQEWLAANEQFF. CDR3 nucleotide sequence: TGCGCCAGCAGCCAAGAGTGGCTAGCCGCGAATGAGCAGTTCTTC.

The V gene is TRBV29-1, the J gene TRBJ2-3; the match to TRBD2 covers 7 bases. Trimming removed 3 bases from V and 0 bases from J; junction bases left unmatched: 15. Germline assignment: CDR1 SQVTM and CDR2 ANQGSEA. CDR3 length: 18 residues. The CDR3 DNA is TGCAGCGTTGAGTGGAGGGCCGGAGAGCGGGAAAGCACAGATACGCAGTATTTT. Its translation is CSVEWRAGERESTDTQYF.

This clonotype was seen ten or more times. V is TRBV7-2 and J is TRBJ2-7, with D perhaps matching TRBD1 (5 bases). Deletions cut 2 bases from V and 2 bases from J, with 10 bases between. The CDR3 covers 14 residues. Per the germline V gene, CDR1 is SGHTA and CDR2 is FQGNSA. The CDR3 spells CASSLSTETYEQYF. The CDR3 bases are TGTGCCAGCAGCTTATCGACAGAGACCTACGAGCAGTACTTC.

J is TRBJ1-1 and V is TRBV30; no clear D gene. V shed 2 bases and J shed 0 bases, with 10 bases lying between them. Per the germline V gene, CDR1 is GTSNPN and CDR2 is SVGIG (reference sequence). CDR3 length: 14 residues. CDR3 sequence reads: CAWSLGLLNTEAFF. DNA for the CDR3: TGTGCCTGGAGTTTAGGACTGTTGAACACTGAAGCTTTCTTT.

Many counts were recorded for this clonotype. V usage is TRBV5-1 and J usage is TRBJ1-1; possibly TRBD1 for D (5 bases). V dropped 3 bases and J dropped 1 base, with 10 bases sitting between them. Germline V gene sequence: CDR1 SGHRS, CDR2 YFSETQ. This CDR3 contains 14 residues. The CDR3 protein is CASSYNDRNTEAFF. CDR3 nucleotide sequence: TGCGCCAGCAGCTATAATGACAGGAACACTGAAGCTTTCTTT.

The chain is built from TRBV6-1 and TRBJ2-1, with D perhaps matching TRBD2 (5 bases). Germline V gene data show CDR1 as MNHNS and CDR2 as SASEGT. The germline V and J ends were trimmed by 1 base and 5 bases, with 24 bases remaining between them. This CDR3 is built from 19 residues. The CDR3 protein is CASSEGWVVGVRRDNEQFF. DNA for the CDR3: TGTGCCAGCAGTGAAGGATGGGTTGTCGGGGTAAGGCGGGACAATGAGCAGTTCTTC.

This clonotype was recorded many times. The V and J genes are TRBV10-3 and TRBJ2-1, with D perhaps TRBD1 or TRBD2 (6 bases each). There are 14 residues in the CDR3. V was pared by 4 bases and J by 5 bases, with 12 bases between. The germline CDR1 and CDR2 sequences are ENHRY and SYGVKD. The CDR3 region has the DNA TGTGCCATCAGTGGAGGGGGGATCGACAATGAGCAGTTCTTC. This encodes CAISGGGIDNEQFF.